What follows are 8 T cell receptor beta chains derived from one specimen sequenced in a study of OX40 agonist ivuxolimab in advanced cancers. TCRdb's table, derived via immunoSEQ multiplex PCR, lists solely in-frame clones and lacks some. The table has about 48,000 clones, approximately 86% seen once. Sequencing used CD4+ or CD8+ T cells sorted from blood, obtained in a trial of the OX40 agonist ivuxolimab. The receptors were gathered from an adult with an advanced solid tumor such as melanoma, head and neck, liver or kidney cancer.

The V and J genes are TRBV7-2 and TRBJ2-7; weak D call: TRBD2 (6 bases). The CDR3 has 13 residues. CDR1 is SGHTA, CDR2 FQGNSA, per germline. The V gene lost 5 bases and the J gene lost 6 bases, with 14 bases spanning the gap. This CDR3 reads CASSQIQGGEQYF. The CDR3 nucleotides read TGTGCCAGCAGCCAGATTCAGGGAGGCGAGCAGTACTTC.

The V and J genes are TRBV6-1 and TRBJ1-1, with D perhaps matching TRBD1 (5 bases). CDR3 length equals 12 residues. The ends were cut back, 6 bases at V and 4 bases at J, with 9 bases in the middle. CDR1 is MNHNS and CDR2 is SASEGT in the germline V gene. CDR3 nucleotides: TGTGCCAGCAGGTTGGGGGTCACTGAAGCTTTCTTT. Protein product: CASRLGVTEAFF.

This chain joins TRBV5-1 and TRBJ2-2; D is unresolved. The CDR3 has 11 amino acids. Germline lookup yields CDR1 SGHRS and CDR2 YFSETQ. The ends were cut back, 4 bases at V and 13 bases at J, with 11 bases in the middle. CDR3 residues: CASSAAGWLFF. CDR3 DNA sequence: TGCGCCAGCAGCGCTGCCGGATGGCTGTTTTTT.

The rearrangement links TRBV5-1 to TRBJ2-5; D remains unclear. Germline assignment: CDR1 SGHRS and CDR2 YFSETQ. The V end lost 4 bases, the J end lost 5 bases, and 6 bases lay between the germline ends. CDR3 length: 11 residues. DNA of the CDR3: TGCGCCAGCAGCGAGGCTGAGACCCAGTACTTC. It codes for CASSEAETQYF.

The gene calls are TRBV2 and TRBJ1-2; 7 bases match TRBD1. J lost 2 bases, V lost 6 bases, and 12 bases had no gene match. CDR3 length: 16 amino acids. Germline V CDR1 and CDR2: SNHLY, FYNNEI. The DNA of the CDR3 is TGTGCCAGCAGGGACCATCGGGACAGACTAAACTATGGCTACACCTTC. This codes for CASRDHRDRLNYGYTF.

This clone came up once. The chain has TRBV7-2 and TRBJ2-3; D ambiguous. V shed 4 bases and J shed 7 bases, with 18 bases lying between them. CDR1 and CDR2 from the germline V gene are SGHTA and FQGNSA. The CDR3 consists of 15 residues. CDR3 sequence: CASSSGSAVPHTQYF. The CDR3 bases are TGTGCCAGCAGCTCCGGATCGGCCGTCCCTCATACGCAGTATTTT.

J is TRBJ1-3 and V is TRBV6-5, with D uncertain. The V gene lost 6 bases and the J gene lost 7 bases, with 7 bases spanning the gap. The CDR3 has 11 residues. Germline V gene data show CDR1 as MNHEY and CDR2 as SVGAGI. The CDR3 is CASRNLNTIYF. In DNA, the CDR3 is TGTGCCAGCAGGAACCTGAACACCATATATTTT.

The J gene is TRBJ1-4, the V gene TRBV7-9, with D possibly matching TRBD1 (6 bases). Germline V gene lookup returns CDR1 SEHNR and CDR2 FQNEAQ (reference sequence). CDR3 length equals 15 residues. With 5 bases removed from V and 7 bases from J, the gap between germline ends came to 17 bases. The CDR3 DNA follows: TGTGCCAGCAGCCCCCGGTCAAACAGGGCTGAAAAACTGTTTTTT. Translated, it gives CASSPRSNRAEKLFF.